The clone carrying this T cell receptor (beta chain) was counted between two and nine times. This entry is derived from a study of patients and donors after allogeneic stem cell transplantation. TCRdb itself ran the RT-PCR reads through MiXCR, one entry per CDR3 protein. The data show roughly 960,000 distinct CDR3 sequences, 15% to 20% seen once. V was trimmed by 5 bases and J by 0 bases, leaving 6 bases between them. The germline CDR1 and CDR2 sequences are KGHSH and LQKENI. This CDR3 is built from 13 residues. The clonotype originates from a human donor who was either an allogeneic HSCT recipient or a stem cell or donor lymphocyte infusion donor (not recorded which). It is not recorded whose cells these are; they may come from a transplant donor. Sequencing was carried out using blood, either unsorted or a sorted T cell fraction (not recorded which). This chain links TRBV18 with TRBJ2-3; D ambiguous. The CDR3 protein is CASSVISTDTQYF. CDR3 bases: TGTGCCAGCTCAGTGATTAGCACAGATACGCAGTATTTT.